Below are 17 T cell receptor beta chains sequenced from a single sample in a study of blood T cells in healthy people across ages. A second PCR of about 6 to 11 cycles used a sample-barcoded 5' primer and a J-beta primer mix. From the 5' RACE reads, TCRdb called clonotypes with MiXCR, one entry per CDR3 protein. The table shows some 1,000,000 distinct CDR3 sequences, with roughly a quarter occurring only once. The same data also contributed to another study, on T cells of mothers and their children.

Sequencing was performed on blood. These receptor sequences come from a girl aged 2 to 9 in good health.

CDR3 nucleotides: TGCGCCAGCAGCCAAGGACCCGATGAAAATGAGCAGTTCTTC. Translated: CASSQGPDENEQFF. The chain recombines TRBV4-1 with TRBJ2-5; no reliable D call. The J call is in doubt because the DNA end fits TRBJ2-1 better. The CDR3 runs to 14 residues. Germline CDR1 MGHRA, CDR2 YSYEKL.

This chain joins TRBV5-1 and TRBJ2-2, with D hard to call. The length of the CDR3 is 14 residues. The V gene lost 1 base and the J gene lost 8 bases, with 12 bases spanning the gap. Germline loops: CDR1 SGHRS, CDR2 YFSETQ. CDR3 in amino acids: CASSLNYPRGELFF. CDR3 nucleotides: TGCGCCAGCAGCTTGAACTACCCGAGGGGGGAGCTGTTTTTT.

V and J are TRBV10-3 and TRBJ2-5; D not resolved. The DNA end favors TRBJ2-7, so the J call may be wrong. This CDR3 has 13 amino acids. CDR1 and CDR2 (germline): ENHRY, SYGVKD. CDR3: CAISRVGTYEQYF. CDR3 nucleotides: TGTGCCATCAGTAGGGTAGGGACCTACGAGCAGTACTTC.

This clonotype appeared a few times. This chain uses TRBV6-1 with TRBJ1-2; D is uncertain. The CDR3 sequence is 14 residues long. The germline CDR1 and CDR2 sequences are MNHNS and SASEGT. The V gene lost 0 bases and the J gene lost 3 bases, with 8 bases spanning the gap. DNA of the CDR3: TGTGCCAGCAGTGAAGCGGTGGGTTACTATGGCTACACCTTC. This encodes CASSEAVGYYGYTF.

CDR3 DNA sequence: TGCAGCGTTGAGGGGACTGGGAATGAAAAACTGTTTTTT. Its protein product is CSVEGTGNEKLFF. This chain links TRBV29-1 with TRBJ1-4, with D possibly TRBD1 on 5 matching bases. Between the trimmed V and J ends, which lost 3 bases and 5 bases, there was a span of 10 bases. Germline V gene sequence: CDR1 SQVTM, CDR2 ANQGSEA. The CDR3 is 13 amino acids.

This clonotype has more than one count but fewer than ten. V and J are TRBV29-1 and TRBJ2-5, with 7 bases that match TRBD1. The J call is uncertain, as TRBJ2-7 better fits the DNA end. Per the germline V gene, CDR1 is SQVTM and CDR2 is ANQGSEA. The CDR3 loop spans 12 amino acids. The CDR3 DNA reads as TGCAGCGTTGATATCCAGGGGGACGAGCAGTACTTC. This encodes CSVDIQGDEQYF.

The chain combines TRBV29-1 with TRBJ2-4, with D perhaps given as TRBD1 or TRBD2 (5 bases each). Germline lookup yields CDR1 SQVTM and CDR2 ANQGSEA. V lost 6 bases and J 7 bases, leaving 16 bases between the germline ends. CDR3 length equals 13 residues. The CDR3 coding sequence is TGCAGCGTCTTCCGGGACCCTACTAACATTCAGTACTTC. Translated, it gives CSVFRDPTNIQYF.

This chain connects TRBV2 to TRBJ1-1, with D unresolved. V dropped 8 bases and J dropped 4 bases, with 17 bases sitting between them. The germline CDR1 and CDR2 sequences are SNHLY and FYNNEI. This CDR3 has 14 residues. The CDR3 here is CASGYLTSGTEAFF. The DNA for the CDR3 is TGTGCCAGCGGTTACCTCACATCAGGCACTGAAGCTTTCTTT.

With regard to this clonotype: The DNA is omitted, as the CDR3 cannot be located on it reliably, and the CDR3 follows TCRdb's listing. The chain carries TRBV4-1 and TRBJ1-2. The CDR3 comprises 17 residues, both ends counted. CDR1 is MGHRA, CDR2 YSYEKL, per germline. CDR3: CAGSQDWMEEVHYGCTF.

This clonotype was detected once. In DNA, the CDR3 is TGTGCCAGCAGCGCAGGGGGCTCGGTATTATACAATGAGCAGTTCTTC. It translates to CASSAGGSVLYNEQFF. The chain combines TRBV12-3 or TRBV12-4 with TRBJ2-1; 8 bases match TRBD1. V dropped 6 bases and J dropped 4; count of bases not matched to a gene: 11. The CDR3 extends over 16 amino acids.

CDR3 in amino acids: CASSLLGGRREQYF. CDR3 in DNA: TGTGCCAGCAGTTTACTCGGGGGGCGGAGGGAGCAGTACTTC. The chain has TRBV27 and TRBJ2-7; possible D gene TRBD2, 7 bases. The germline CDR1 and CDR2 sequences are MNHEY and SMNVEV (reference sequence). CDR3 length: 14 amino acids. With 2 bases removed from V and 7 bases from J, the gap between germline ends came to 15 bases.

The CDR3 region is CASTPGSFPYEQYF. In nucleotides, the CDR3 is TGTGCCAGCACCCCAGGTTCCTTTCCTTACGAGCAGTACTTC. The rearrangement uses TRBV27 and TRBJ2-7; D is ambiguous. V lost 7 bases and J 4 bases, leaving 17 bases between the germline ends. The germline gives CDR1 MNHEY, CDR2 SMNVEV (reference sequence). This CDR3 has 14 residues.

The V and J genes are TRBV24-1 and TRBJ1-2; D is undetermined. Germline CDR1 KGHDR, CDR2 SFDVKD. V lost 5 bases and J lost 2, with 17 bases in between. The CDR3 has 16 amino acids. CDR3 sequence reads: CATSGLDGGRNYGYTF. The CDR3 nucleotides read TGTGCCACCAGTGGACTCGATGGAGGACGGAACTATGGCTACACCTTC.

Points on this clonotype: At one of its ends the junction is not consistent with the germline gene, which may arise from a read error. The chain joins TRBV29-1 to TRBJ1-3, with unresolved D. Germline lookup yields CDR1 SQVTM and CDR2 ANQGSEA. CDR3 length: 13 amino acids. The CDR3 bases are TGTAGCGTCCAAGGAGGGACTGGAAACACCATATATTTT. It specifies CSVQGGTGNTIYF.

V usage is TRBV6-6 and J usage is TRBJ2-2; D uncertain. The V end was cut by 8 bases, the J end by 7 bases, with 17 bases between. The CDR3 has 14 residues. Germline V gene sequence: CDR1 MNHNY, CDR2 SVGAGI (reference sequence). The CDR3 DNA is TGTGCCAGCGCACTTACCGCCCCTGTCGGGGAGCTGTTTTTT. Its translation is CASALTAPVGELFF.

The V and J genes are TRBV6-5 and TRBJ2-1; D is ambiguous. V gave up 4 bases and J gave up 8 bases, with 15 bases separating them. Germline V CDR1 and CDR2: MNHEY, SVGAGI. The CDR3 consists of 14 residues. The CDR3 region has the DNA TGTGCCAGCAGTTCCTTCCCCAACTGGGATGAGCAGTTCTTC. Translating gives CASSSFPNWDEQFF.

The CDR3 sequence is CASSQDQTQTQYF. The CDR3 DNA follows: TGTGCCAGCAGCCAGGACCAAACACAGACCCAGTACTTC. This chain joins TRBV3-1 and TRBJ2-1; D uncertain. The better agreement between TRBJ2-5 and the DNA end casts doubt on the J call. The CDR3 runs to 13 residues. The germline V gene encodes CDR1 LGHDT and CDR2 YNNKEL (reference sequence).